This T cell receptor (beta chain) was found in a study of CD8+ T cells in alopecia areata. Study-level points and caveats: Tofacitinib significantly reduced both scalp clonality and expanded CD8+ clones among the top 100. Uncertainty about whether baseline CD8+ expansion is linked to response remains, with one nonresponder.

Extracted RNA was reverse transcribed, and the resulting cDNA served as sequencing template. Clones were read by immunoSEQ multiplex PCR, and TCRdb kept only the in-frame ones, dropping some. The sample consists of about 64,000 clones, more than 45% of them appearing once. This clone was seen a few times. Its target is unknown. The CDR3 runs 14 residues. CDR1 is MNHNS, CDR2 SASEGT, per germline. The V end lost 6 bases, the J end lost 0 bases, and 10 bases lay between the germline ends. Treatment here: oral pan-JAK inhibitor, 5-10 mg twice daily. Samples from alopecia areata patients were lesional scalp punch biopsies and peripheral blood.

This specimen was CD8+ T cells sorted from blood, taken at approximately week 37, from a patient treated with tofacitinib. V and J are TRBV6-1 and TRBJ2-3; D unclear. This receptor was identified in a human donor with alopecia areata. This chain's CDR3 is CASSTRTSTDTQYF. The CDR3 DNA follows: TGTGCCAGCAGCACCAGAACGAGCACAGATACGCAGTATTTT.